This T cell receptor (beta chain) was profiled in a study of Ad26.COV2.S vaccination and SARS-CoV-2 variants. The V gene's germline CDR1 is LNHDA and CDR2 SQIVND (reference sequence). The ends were cut back, 3 bases at V and 4 bases at J, with 16 bases in the middle. This CDR3 is 16 amino acids long. TCRdb keeps only in-frame clones here, not all; method: immunoSEQ multiplex PCR. The sample includes some 480,000 clones, roughly 87% of them seen just once. As to treatment: over 15 received Ad26.COV2.S at low or high dose, single or two shots; several received placebo; per-sample allocation not given. Sampling occurred on day 63 after the first vaccine or placebo injection. It was Wuhan-strain SARS-CoV-2 spike that the Ad26 vaccine vector expressed.

The sequenced sample was peripheral blood, obtained in a trial of Ad26.COV2.S vaccine versus placebo. The clonotype comes from a person between 18 and 59 years old who received the Ad26.COV2.S COVID-19 vaccine or a placebo. The gene calls are TRBV19 and TRBJ2-1; a possible D gene is TRBD1 (6 bases). The CDR3 region has the DNA TGTGCCAGTAGTATTGTGAGTGGGACAAATTACAATGAGCAGTTCTTC. Encoded protein: CASSIVSGTNYNEQFF. The variable domain in full, with the rest retrieved from reference TRBV19 and TRBJ2-1, is DGGITQSPKYLFRKEGQNVTLSCEQNLNHDAMYWYRQDPGQGLRLIYYSQIVNDFQKGDIAEGYSVSREKKESFPLTVTSAQKNPTAFYLCASSIVSGTNYNEQFFGPGTRLTVL.